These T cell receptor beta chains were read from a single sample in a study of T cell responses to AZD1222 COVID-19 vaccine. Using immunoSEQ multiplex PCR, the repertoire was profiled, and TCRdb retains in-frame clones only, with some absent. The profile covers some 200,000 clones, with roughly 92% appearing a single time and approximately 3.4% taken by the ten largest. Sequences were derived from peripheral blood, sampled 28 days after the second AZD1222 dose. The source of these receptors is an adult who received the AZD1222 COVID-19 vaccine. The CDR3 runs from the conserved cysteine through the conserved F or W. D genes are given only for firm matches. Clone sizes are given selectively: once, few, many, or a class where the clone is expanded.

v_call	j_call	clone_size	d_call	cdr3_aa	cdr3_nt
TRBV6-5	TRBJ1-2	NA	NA	CASSWDTNYGYTF	TGTGCCAGCAGTTGGGACACCAACTATGGCTACACCTTC
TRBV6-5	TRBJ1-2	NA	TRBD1	CASRGGQGNYGYTF	TGTGCCAGCAGGGGGGGACAGGGCAACTATGGCTACACCTTC
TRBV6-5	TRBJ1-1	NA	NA	CASSYQGFMTTEAFF	TGTGCCAGCAGTTACCAGGGTTTTATGACGACTGAAGCTTTCTTT
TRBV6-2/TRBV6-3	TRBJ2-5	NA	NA	CASSYRASEETQYF	TGTGCCAGCAGTTACCGAGCGTCAGAAGAGACCCAGTACTTC
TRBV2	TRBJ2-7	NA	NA	CASRPSDRPQREQYF	TGTGCCAGCAGGCCCAGCGACAGGCCTCAGCGCGAGCAGTACTTC
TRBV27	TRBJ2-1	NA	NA	CASSTGFNEQFF	TGTGCCAGCAGCACAGGGTTCAATGAGCAGTTCTTC
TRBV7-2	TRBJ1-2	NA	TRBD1	CASSSQGAPNYGYTF	TGTGCCAGCAGTTCTCAGGGGGCGCCTAACTATGGCTACACCTTC
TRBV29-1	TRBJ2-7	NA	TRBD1	CSVRDSAYEQYF	TGCAGCGTTAGGGACAGCGCCTACGAGCAGTACTTC
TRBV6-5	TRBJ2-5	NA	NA	CASSFDIEETQYF	TGTGCCAGCAGTTTCGACATAGAAGAGACCCAGTACTTC
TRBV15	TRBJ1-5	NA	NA	CALPPGRTCSNQPQHF	TGTGCCCTCCCCCCGGGGCGTACTTGTTCTAATCAGCCCCAGCATTTT
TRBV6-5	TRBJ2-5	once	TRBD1	CASSLTGGREETQYF	TGTGCCAGCAGCCTCACAGGGGGCCGGGAAGAGACCCAGTACTTC
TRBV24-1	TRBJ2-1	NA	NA	CATSVAAGLGNEQFF	TGTGCCACCAGTGTTGCGGCAGGGCTCGGCAATGAGCAGTTCTTC
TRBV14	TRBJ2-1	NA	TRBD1	CASSATTGYHEQFF	TGTGCCAGCAGCGCCACGACAGGGTATCATGAGCAGTTCTTC
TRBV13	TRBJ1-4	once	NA	CASSPSRGGNEKLFF	TGTGCCAGCAGCCCCAGCCGGGGAGGTAATGAAAAACTGTTTTTT
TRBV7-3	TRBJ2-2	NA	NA	CASSLTGLIGGELFF	TGTGCCAGCAGCTTGACAGGACTTATAGGGGGGGAGCTGTTTTTT
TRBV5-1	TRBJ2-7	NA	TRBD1	CASSLALTGALYEQYF	TGCGCCAGCAGCTTGGCCTTGACAGGGGCCCTCTACGAGCAGTACTTC
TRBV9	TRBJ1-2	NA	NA	CASNNGGANYGYTF	TGTGCCAGCAACAACGGGGGGGCAAACTATGGCTACACCTTC
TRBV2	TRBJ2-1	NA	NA	CASSPGGWNEQFF	TGTGCCAGCAGTCCAGGGGGGTGGAATGAGCAGTTCTTC
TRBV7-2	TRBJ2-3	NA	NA	CASSLRITDTQYF	TGTGCCAGCAGCCTCCGAATCACAGATACGCAGTATTTT
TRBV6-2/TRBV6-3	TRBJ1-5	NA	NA	CASSTYPSYRDLHNQPQHF	TGTGCCAGCAGTACTTACCCCTCCTACCGGGACCTCCACAATCAGCCCCAGCATTTT
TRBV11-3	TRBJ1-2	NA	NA	CASSSGGPRQRMLDGYTF	TGTGCCAGCAGCTCCGGAGGACCGCGGCAAAGGATGTTGGATGGCTACACCTTC
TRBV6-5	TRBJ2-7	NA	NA	CASRSRRGNSEQYF	TGTGCCAGCCGATCTCGAAGGGGGAACTCCGAGCAGTACTTC
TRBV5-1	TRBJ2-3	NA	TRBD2	CASSLAGGPIDTQYF	TGCGCCAGCAGCTTAGCGGGAGGGCCGATCGATACGCAGTATTTT
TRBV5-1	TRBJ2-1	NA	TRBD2	CASSPTLVAGEQFF	TGCGCCAGCAGCCCAACGCTAGTAGCGGGCGAGCAGTTCTTC
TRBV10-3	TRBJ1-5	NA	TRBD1	CAISGGTGGNQPQHF	TGTGCCATCAGTGGTGGGACAGGGGGCAATCAGCCCCAGCATTTT
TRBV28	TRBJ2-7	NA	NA	CASSFLLGQTSSYEQYF	TGTGCCAGCAGTTTCCTGTTAGGACAGACAAGCTCCTACGAGCAGTACTTC
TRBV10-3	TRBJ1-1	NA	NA	CAIRQLEGSDTEAFF	TGTGCCATCAGACAACTCGAGGGTTCGGACACTGAAGCTTTCTTT
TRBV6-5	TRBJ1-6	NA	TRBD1	CASSYDRDRSPLHF	TGTGCCAGCAGTTACGACAGGGATCGTTCACCCCTCCACTTT
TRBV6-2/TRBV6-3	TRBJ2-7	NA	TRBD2	CASSYSWREAYEQYF	TGTGCCAGCAGTTACTCTTGGCGGGAGGCCTACGAGCAGTACTTC
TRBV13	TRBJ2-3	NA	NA	CASSLSTDTQYF	TGTGCCAGCAGCCTGAGCACAGATACGCAGTATTTT
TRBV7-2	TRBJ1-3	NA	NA	CASSPSGGNTIYF	TGTGCCAGCAGCCCGTCGGGAGGAAACACCATATATTTT
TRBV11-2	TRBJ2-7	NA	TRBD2	CASRPTSGRTFNEQYF	TGTGCCAGCAGACCGACTAGCGGGAGAACATTCAACGAGCAGTACTTC
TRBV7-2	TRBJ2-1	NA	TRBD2	CASSIGAGGPSDEQFF	TGTGCCAGCAGTATAGGAGCGGGAGGGCCCTCGGATGAGCAGTTCTTC
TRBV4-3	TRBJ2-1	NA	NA	CASSQLGRNNEQFF	TGCGCCAGCAGCCAGCTAGGACGGAACAATGAGCAGTTCTTC
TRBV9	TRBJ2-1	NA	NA	CASSASTPGGDKFF	TGTGCCAGCAGCGCCTCCACTCCCGGGGGCGACAAGTTCTTC
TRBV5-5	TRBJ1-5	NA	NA	CASSQTGGGQPQHF	TGTGCCAGCAGCCAGACGGGTGGAGGTCAGCCCCAGCATTTT
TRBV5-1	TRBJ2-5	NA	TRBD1	CASSSNRGVGVREETQYF	TGCGCCAGCAGCTCGAACAGGGGAGTAGGTGTGCGAGAAGAGACCCAGTACTTC
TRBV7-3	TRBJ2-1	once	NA	CASSLRHFGEQFF	NA
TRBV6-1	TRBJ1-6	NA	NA	CASSEVSGLGSPLHF	TGTGCCAGCAGTGAAGTGTCAGGGCTAGGTTCACCCCTCCACTTT
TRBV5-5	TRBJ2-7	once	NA	CASSPGGYEQYF	TGTGCCAGCAGCCCCGGGGGATACGAGCAGTACTTC
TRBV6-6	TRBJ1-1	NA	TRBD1	CATRLPGTGNTEAFF	TGTGCCACCCGCTTGCCCGGGACAGGCAACACTGAAGCTTTCTTT
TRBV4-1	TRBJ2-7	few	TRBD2	CASSQGAGPYEQYF	TGCGCCAGCAGCCAAGGAGCGGGGCCCTACGAGCAGTACTTC
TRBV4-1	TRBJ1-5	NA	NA	CASSQAGLGGNQPQHF	TGCGCCAGCAGCCAAGCTGGCCTGGGTGGCAATCAGCCCCAGCATTTT
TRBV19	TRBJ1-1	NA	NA	CASSAETSVNTEAFF	TGTGCCAGTAGTGCCGAGACCTCGGTGAACACTGAAGCTTTCTTT
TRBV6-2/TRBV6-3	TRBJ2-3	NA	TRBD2	CASSPAGPLAGTDTQYF	TGTGCCAGCAGCCCAGCGGGCCCCCTAGCGGGAACAGATACGCAGTATTTT
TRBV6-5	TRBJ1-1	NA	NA	CASSYHANTEAFF	TGTGCCAGCAGTTACCATGCGAACACTGAAGCTTTCTTT
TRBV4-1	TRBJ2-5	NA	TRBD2	CASSQEGSGVYF	TGCGCCAGCAGCCAAGAGGGGAGCGGGGTGTACTTC
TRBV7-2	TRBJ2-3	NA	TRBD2	CASRTSGSTDTQYF	TGTGCCAGCAGGACTAGCGGGAGCACAGATACGCAGTATTTT
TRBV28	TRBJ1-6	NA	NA	CASSLWQANSPLHF	TGTGCCAGCAGTTTATGGCAGGCCAATTCACCCCTCCACTTT
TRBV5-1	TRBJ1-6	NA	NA	CASSLVQENSPLHF	TGCGCCAGCAGCTTGGTTCAGGAGAATTCACCCCTCCACTTT
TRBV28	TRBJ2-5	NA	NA	CASSEPGPDLRTETQYF	TGTGCCAGCAGCGAACCGGGACCGGACCTCCGTACGGAGACCCAGTACTTC